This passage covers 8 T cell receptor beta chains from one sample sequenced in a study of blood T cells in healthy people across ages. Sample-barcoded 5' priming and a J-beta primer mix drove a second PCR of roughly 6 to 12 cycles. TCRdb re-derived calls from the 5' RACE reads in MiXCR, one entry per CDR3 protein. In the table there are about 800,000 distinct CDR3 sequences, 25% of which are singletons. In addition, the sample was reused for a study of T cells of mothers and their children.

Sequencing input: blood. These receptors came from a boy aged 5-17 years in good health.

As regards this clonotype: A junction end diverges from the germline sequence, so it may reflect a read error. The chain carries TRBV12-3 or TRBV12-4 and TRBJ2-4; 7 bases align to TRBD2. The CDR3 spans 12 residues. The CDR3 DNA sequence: TGTGCCAACAGTTTCGGGGGGAACATTCAGTACTTC. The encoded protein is CANSFGGNIQYF.

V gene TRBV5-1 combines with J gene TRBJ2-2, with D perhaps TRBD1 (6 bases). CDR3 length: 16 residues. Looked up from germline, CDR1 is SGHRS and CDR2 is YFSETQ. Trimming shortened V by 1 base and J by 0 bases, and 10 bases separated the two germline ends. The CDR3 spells CASSLTGHPNTGELFF. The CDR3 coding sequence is TGCGCCAGCAGCTTGACGGGACACCCGAACACCGGGGAGCTGTTTTTT.

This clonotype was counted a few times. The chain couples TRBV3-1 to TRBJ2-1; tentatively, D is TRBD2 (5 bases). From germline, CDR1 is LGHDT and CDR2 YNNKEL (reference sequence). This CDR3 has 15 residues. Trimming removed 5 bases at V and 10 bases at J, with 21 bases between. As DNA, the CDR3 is TGTGCCAGCAGCTCTGGAGGCACTTGGGGATTGGAGCAGTTCTTC. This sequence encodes CASSSGGTWGLEQFF.

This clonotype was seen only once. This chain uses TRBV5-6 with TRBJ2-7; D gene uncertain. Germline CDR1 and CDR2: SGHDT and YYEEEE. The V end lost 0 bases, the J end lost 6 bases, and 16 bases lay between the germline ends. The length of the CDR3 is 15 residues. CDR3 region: CASSLVRASWGEQYF. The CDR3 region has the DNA TGTGCCAGCAGCTTGGTTCGGGCCTCCTGGGGCGAGCAGTACTTC.

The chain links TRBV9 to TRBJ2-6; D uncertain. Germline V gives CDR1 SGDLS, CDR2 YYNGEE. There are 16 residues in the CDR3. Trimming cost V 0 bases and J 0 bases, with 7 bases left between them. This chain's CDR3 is CASSVAAGSGANVLTF. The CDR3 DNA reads TGTGCCAGCAGCGTAGCTGCAGGCTCTGGGGCCAACGTCCTGACTTTC.

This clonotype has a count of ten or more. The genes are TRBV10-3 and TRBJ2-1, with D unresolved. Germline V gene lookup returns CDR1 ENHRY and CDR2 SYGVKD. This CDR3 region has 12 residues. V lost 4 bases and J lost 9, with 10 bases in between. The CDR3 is CAISGIRAEQFF. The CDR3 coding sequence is TGTGCCATCAGTGGGATCCGGGCTGAGCAGTTCTTC.

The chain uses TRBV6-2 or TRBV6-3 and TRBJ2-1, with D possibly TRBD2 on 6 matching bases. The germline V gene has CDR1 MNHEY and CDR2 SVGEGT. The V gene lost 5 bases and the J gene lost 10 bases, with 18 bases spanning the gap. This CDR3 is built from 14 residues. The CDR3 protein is CASSRGGGAGEQFF. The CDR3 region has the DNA TGTGCCAGCAGTCGCGGTGGCGGGGCTGGGGAGCAGTTCTTC.

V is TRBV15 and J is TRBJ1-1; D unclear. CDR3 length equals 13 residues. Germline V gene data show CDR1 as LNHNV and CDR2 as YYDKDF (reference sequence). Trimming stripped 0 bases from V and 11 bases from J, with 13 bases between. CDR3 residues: CATSRDHPSKAFF. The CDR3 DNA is TGTGCCACCAGCAGAGATCACCCTTCGAAGGCTTTCTTT.